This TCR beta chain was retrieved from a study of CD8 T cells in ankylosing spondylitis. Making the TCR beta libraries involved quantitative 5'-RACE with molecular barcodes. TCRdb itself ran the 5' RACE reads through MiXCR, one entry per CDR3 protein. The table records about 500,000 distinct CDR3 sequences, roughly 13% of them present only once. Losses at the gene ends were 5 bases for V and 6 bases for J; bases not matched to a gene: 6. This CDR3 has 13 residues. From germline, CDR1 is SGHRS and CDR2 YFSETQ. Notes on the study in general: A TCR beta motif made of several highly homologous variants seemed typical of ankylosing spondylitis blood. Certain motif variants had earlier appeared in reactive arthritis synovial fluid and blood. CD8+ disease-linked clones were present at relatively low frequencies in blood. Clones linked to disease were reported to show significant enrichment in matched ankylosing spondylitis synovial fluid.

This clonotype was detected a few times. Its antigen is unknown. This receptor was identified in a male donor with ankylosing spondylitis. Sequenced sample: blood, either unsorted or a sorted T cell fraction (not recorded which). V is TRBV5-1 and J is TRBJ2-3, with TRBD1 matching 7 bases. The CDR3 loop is CASSRTGEDTQYF. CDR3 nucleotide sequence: TGCGCCAGCAGTCGAACAGGGGAGGATACGCAGTATTTT.